This T cell receptor (beta chain) is drawn from a study of T cell repertoires in cytomegalovirus infection. About the study: Well-studied HLA-B-restricted CMV epitopes were used in the study alongside recently identified HLA-C-restricted ones. Public TCR beta signatures indicated both CMV infection and matching HLA type. Overall study findings and caveats: Based on cumulative public TCR beta family frequency, carriers of CMV plus the relevant HLA were identified. CMV-specific TCR beta clonotypes restricted by HLA-C dominated the ex vivo response.

The CDR3 runs to 17 residues. V was pared by 0 bases and J by 2 bases, with 5 bases of the junction left unmatched. TCRdb independently ran MiXCR on the reads; one entry per CDR3 protein. Of 75,000 to 95,000 distinct CDR3 sequences listed, 45% to 50% are singletons. Remarks on this clonotype: Its antigen remains unidentified.

The chain uses TRBV12-3 or TRBV12-4 and TRBJ2-1, with 9 nucleotides matching TRBD1. The sequence derives from a human donor in good health (CMV status not recorded). Some clones in this sample may be carry-over from other donors' samples. The sequencing here drew on CD8+ T cells from cultured PBMCs, taken from culture after CMV antigen stimulation. CDR3 residues: CASSLAYGTGTYNEQFF. The CDR3 bases are TGTGCCAGCAGTTTAGCGTATGGGACAGGGACCTACAATGAGCAGTTCTTC.